These T cell receptor beta chains were read from a single sample in a study of T cells in localized non-small cell lung cancer. TCRdb's table, derived via immunoSEQ multiplex PCR, lists solely in-frame clones and lacks some. The sample records 40,000 to 55,000 clones, about four fifths being singletons. The specimen comprised peripheral blood mononuclear cells, sampled before any cancer treatment. These receptors originate from a man aged 40 to 75 with stage III lung adenocarcinoma. CDR3s include the opening cysteine and the closing phenylalanine or tryptophan. The order of the fields is D gene, J gene, V gene, clone size, CDR3 protein, CDR3 DNA. A D gene is named only where the DNA matches it firmly. Expanded clones are given a class, and other clones once, few, many or no size at all.

- | TRBJ2-1 | TRBV2 | - | CASSEATSYNEQFF | TGTGCCAGCAGTGAAGCCACCTCCTACAATGAGCAGTTCTTC
- | TRBJ2-3 | TRBV12-5 | - | CASGSHGGEVDTQYF | TGTGCTAGTGGTTCCCACGGGGGAGAGGTAGATACGCAGTATTTT
TRBD1 | TRBJ2-1 | TRBV19 | - | CASSTFRDRVTYNEQFF | TGTGCCAGTAGTACCTTCAGGGACAGGGTAACGTACAATGAGCAGTTCTTC
TRBD2 | TRBJ2-2 | TRBV30 | once | CAWRSGGNTGELFF | TGTGCCTGGCGGAGCGGGGGGAACACCGGGGAGCTGTTTTTT
TRBD1 | TRBJ2-7 | TRBV2 | - | CASSPTGNYEQYF | TGTGCCAGCAGCCCGACAGGGAACTACGAGCAGTACTTC
TRBD1 | TRBJ2-5 | TRBV5-1 | - | CASSSGQVQETQYF | TGCGCCAGCAGCTCCGGACAGGTTCAAGAGACCCAGTACTTC
- | TRBJ2-7 | TRBV11-2 | - | CASSLVIGSTYEQYF | TGTGCCAGCAGCTTAGTGATCGGCAGCACCTACGAGCAGTACTTC
- | TRBJ2-1 | TRBV7-8 | - | CASSLAGRVTGEQFF | TGTGCCAGCAGCTTAGCCGGTCGGGTAACAGGAGAGCAGTTCTTC
- | TRBJ1-3 | TRBV5-6 | - | CASSLAGVGNSGNTIYF | TGTGCCAGCAGCTTGGCCGGGGTTGGGAACTCTGGAAACACCATATATTTT
- | TRBJ1-1 | TRBV5-6 | - | CASSSLAGGNGFF | TGTGCCAGCAGCTCCCTGGCGGGAGGCAACGGTTTCTTT
- | TRBJ2-5 | TRBV19 | - | CASSIRETQYF | TGTGCCAGTAGTATACGAGAGACCCAGTACTTC
TRBD2 | TRBJ2-7 | TRBV7-2 | - | CASSSLAGIPSEQYF | TGTGCCAGCAGCTCACTAGCGGGGATACCTAGCGAGCAGTACTTC
TRBD2 | TRBJ2-2 | TRBV6-6 | - | CASSGTRGGGELFF | TGTGCCAGCAGTGGGACTAGAGGCGGCGGGGAGCTGTTTTTT